The T cell receptor beta chain under discussion was sequenced for a study of CD8 T cells in Susac syndrome. An amount of RNA that ranged from roughly 0.45 to 1 ug was reverse transcribed with random hexamers. TCRdb re-derived calls from the immunoSEQ multiplex PCR reads in MiXCR, one entry per CDR3 protein. The data contain hundreds of thousands of distinct CDR3 sequences, about 94% of them singletons. This clonotype appeared a few times. CDR3 size: 14 residues. From germline, CDR1 is SGHRS and CDR2 YFSETQ. V was trimmed by 0 bases and J by 6 bases, leaving 12 bases between them. The material sequenced was CD4+ T cells from PBMCs. The chain recombines TRBV5-1 with TRBJ1-2; a weak D match, TRBD1 (6 bases). This sequence was found in a human donor with Susac syndrome. The DNA of the CDR3 is TGCGCCAGCAGCTTGGACAGGGAAGCCGATGGCTACACCTTC. Translated, it gives CASSLDREADGYTF.